This TCR beta chain was sequenced for a study of OX40 agonist ivuxolimab in advanced cancers. Study background: Across the patients, intravenous ivuxolimab was delivered every 2 weeks at 0.01 to 10 mg/kg. Participants, 70% to 90% male, averaged approximately 65 years of age, ranging from roughly 23 to 80. Partial response was recorded in three patients: one hepatocellular carcinoma and two cutaneous melanoma cases. Findings of the study overall: Some of the lowest clonal expansion was seen in partial responders at 0.1-3.0 mg/kg.

TCRdb's copy holds only in-frame clones and misses some; the assay was immunoSEQ multiplex PCR. The table records approximately 50,000 clones, around 85% of them present only once. Of note for this clone: Its antigen is not identified. Other nucleotide sequences from this sample produce the same CDR3.

Germline V gene sequence: CDR1 SGHVS, CDR2 FNYEAQ. CDR3 length: 12 amino acids. V was pared by 1 base and J by 7 bases, with 5 bases between. The chain joins TRBV7-6 to TRBJ2-1; no reliable D call. The TCR was taken from an adult with an advanced solid tumor such as melanoma, head and neck, liver or kidney cancer. The sample was CD4+ or CD8+ T cells sorted from blood, taken in a trial of the OX40 agonist ivuxolimab. CDR3 bases: TGTGCCAGCAGCTTAGTAGGGAATGAGCAGTTCTTC. Its protein is CASSLVGNEQFF.